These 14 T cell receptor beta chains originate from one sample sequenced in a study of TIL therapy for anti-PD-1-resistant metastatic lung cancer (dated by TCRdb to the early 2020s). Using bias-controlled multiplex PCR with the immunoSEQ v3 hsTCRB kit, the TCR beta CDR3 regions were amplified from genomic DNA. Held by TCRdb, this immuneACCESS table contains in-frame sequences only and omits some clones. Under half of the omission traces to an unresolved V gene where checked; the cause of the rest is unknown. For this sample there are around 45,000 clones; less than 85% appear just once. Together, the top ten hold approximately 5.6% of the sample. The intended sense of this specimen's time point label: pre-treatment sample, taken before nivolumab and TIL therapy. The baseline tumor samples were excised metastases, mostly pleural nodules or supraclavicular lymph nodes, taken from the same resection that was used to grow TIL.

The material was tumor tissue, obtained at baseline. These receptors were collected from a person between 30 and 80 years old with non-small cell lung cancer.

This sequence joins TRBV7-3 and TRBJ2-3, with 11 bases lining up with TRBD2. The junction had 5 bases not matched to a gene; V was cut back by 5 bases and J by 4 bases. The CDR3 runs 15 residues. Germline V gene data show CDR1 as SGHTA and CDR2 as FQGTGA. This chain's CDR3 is CASSPLAGGPDTQYF. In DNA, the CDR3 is TGTGCCAGCAGCCCGTTAGCGGGGGGGCCAGATACGCAGTATTTT.

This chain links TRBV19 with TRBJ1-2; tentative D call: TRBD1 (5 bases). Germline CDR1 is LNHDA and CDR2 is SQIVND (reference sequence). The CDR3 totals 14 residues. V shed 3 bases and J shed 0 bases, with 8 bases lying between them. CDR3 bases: TGTGCCAGTAGTATGGGGACGGCTAACTATGGCTACACCTTC. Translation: CASSMGTANYGYTF.

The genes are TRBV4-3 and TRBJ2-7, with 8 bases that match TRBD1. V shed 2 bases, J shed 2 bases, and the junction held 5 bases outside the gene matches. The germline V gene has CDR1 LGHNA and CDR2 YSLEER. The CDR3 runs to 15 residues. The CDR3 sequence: CASSQSGQGAYEQYF. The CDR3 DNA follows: TGCGCCAGCAGCCAATCCGGACAGGGCGCCTACGAGCAGTACTTC.

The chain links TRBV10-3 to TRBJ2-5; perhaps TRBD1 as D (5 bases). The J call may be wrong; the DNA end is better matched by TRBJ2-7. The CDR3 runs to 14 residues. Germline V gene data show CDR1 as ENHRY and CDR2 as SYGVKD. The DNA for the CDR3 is TGTGCCATCAGTGAGAGGGGCCCCCCTCACGAGCAGTACTTC. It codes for CAISERGPPHEQYF.

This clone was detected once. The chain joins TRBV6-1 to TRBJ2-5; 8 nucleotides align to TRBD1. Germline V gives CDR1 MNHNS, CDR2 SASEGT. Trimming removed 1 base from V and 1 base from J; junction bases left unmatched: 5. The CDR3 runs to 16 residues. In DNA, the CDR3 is TGTGCCAGCAGTGAAGGGCAGGGGGCTCTCCAAGAGACCCAGTACTTC. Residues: CASSEGQGALQETQYF.

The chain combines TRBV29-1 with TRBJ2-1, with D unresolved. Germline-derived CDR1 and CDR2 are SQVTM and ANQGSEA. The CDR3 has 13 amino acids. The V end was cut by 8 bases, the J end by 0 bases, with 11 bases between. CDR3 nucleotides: TGCAGCCTCGTAGGTTACTCCTACAATGAGCAGTTCTTC. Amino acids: CSLVGYSYNEQFF.

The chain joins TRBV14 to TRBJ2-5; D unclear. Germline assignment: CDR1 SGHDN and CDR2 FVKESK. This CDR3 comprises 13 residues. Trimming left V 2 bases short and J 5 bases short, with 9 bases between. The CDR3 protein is CASSQTAPETQYF. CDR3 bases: TGTGCCAGCAGCCAAACGGCCCCCGAGACCCAGTACTTC.

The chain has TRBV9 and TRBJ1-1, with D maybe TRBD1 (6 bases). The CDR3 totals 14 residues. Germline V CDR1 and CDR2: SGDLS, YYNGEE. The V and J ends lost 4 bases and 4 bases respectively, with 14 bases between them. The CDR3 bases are TGTGCCAGCAGCCTGGGGGCGGTGGGCACTGAAGCTTTCTTT. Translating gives CASSLGAVGTEAFF.

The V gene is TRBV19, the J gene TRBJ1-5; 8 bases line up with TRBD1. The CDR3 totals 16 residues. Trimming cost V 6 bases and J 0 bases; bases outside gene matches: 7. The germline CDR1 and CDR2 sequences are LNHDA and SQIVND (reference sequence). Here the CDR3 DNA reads TGTGCCAGTAGCCTAATCACAGGGGGTAGCAATCAGCCCCAGCATTTT. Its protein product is CASSLITGGSNQPQHF.

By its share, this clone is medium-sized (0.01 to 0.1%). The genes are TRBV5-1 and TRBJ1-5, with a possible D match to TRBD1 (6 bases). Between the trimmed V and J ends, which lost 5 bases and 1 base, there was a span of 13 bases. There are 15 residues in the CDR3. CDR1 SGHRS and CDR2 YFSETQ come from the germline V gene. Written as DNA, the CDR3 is TGCGCCAGCAGTATAGGAGGGGGGAGCAATCAGCCCCAGCATTTT. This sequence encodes CASSIGGGSNQPQHF.

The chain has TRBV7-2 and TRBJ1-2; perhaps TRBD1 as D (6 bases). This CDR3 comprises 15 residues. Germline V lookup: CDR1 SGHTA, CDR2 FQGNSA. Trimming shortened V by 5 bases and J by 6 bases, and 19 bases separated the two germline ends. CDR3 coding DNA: TGTGCCAGCAGCCCCGGTTGGGGGGCAGGGGATGGCTACACCTTC. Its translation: CASSPGWGAGDGYTF.

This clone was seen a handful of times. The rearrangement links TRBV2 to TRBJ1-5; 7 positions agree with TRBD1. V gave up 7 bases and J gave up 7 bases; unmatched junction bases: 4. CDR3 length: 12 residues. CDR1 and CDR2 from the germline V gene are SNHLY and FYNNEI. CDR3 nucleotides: TGTGCCAGCACGACAGGGCCGCAGCCCCAGCATTTT. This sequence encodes CASTTGPQPQHF.

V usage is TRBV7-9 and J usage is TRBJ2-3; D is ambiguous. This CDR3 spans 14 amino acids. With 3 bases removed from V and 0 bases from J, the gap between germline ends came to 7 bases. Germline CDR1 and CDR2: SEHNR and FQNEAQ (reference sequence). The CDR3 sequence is CASSLTLSTDTQYF. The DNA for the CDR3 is TGTGCCAGCAGCTTGACACTTAGCACAGATACGCAGTATTTT.

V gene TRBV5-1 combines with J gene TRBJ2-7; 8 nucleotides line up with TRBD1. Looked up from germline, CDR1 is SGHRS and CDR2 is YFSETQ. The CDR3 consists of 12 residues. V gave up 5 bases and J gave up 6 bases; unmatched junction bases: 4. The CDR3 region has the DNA TGCGCCAGCAGTTCAGGGGGCGGCGAGCAGTACTTC. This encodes CASSSGGGEQYF. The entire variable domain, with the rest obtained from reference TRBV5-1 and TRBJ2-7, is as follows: KAGVTQTPRYLIKTRGQQVTLSCSPISGHRSVSWYQQTPGQGLQFLFEYFSETQRNKGNFPGRFSGRQFSNSRSEMNVSTLELGDSALYLCASSSGGGEQYFGPGTRLTVT.